This T cell receptor (beta chain) derives from a study of T cell responses to AZD1222 COVID-19 vaccine. The overall study: Some second doses came at about 4 weeks and others at about 12 weeks; these were pooled.

The CDR3 totals 15 residues. In germline, CDR1 is SGHTA, CDR2 FQGNSA. Trimming took 6 bases from V and 2 from J, leaving 17 bases between them. Study conclusions and caveats: The reported proportion of spike-specific TCRs targeting unmutated variant regions was nearly half. Distributed over spike, vaccine-associated CD4 TCRs predominated at 160-218 and 743-854.

Only in-frame clones appear in the TCRdb table, and some are missing; sequencing was by immunoSEQ multiplex PCR. The sample consists of roughly 100,000 clones, 91% of them appearing once. A word on this clone: What it binds is unknown.

This sequence was found in an adult in good health. The chain employs TRBV7-2 and TRBJ2-7; tentative D call: TRBD2 (6 bases). This specimen was peripheral blood, taken on day 0 of AZD1222 vaccination. The CDR3, as DNA: TGTGCCAGCAGGGGAGGCGGGATATTAACCTACGAGCAGTACTTC. Translated: CASRGGGILTYEQYF.